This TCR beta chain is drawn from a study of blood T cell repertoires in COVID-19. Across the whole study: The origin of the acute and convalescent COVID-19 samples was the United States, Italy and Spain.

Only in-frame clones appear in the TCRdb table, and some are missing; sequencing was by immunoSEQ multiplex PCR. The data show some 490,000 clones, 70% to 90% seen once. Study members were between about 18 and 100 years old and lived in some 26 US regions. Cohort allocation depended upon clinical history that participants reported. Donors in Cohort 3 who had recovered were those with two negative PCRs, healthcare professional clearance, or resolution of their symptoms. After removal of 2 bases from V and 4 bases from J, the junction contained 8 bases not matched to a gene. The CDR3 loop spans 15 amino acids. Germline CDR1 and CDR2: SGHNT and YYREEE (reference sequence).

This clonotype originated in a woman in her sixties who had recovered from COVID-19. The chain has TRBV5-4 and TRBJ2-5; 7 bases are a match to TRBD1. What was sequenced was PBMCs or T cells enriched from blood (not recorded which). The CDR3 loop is CASSFSGQPGETQYF. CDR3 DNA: TGTGCCAGCAGCTTCTCGGGACAGCCGGGAGAGACCCAGTACTTC.